These T cell receptor beta chains were read from a single sample in a study of T cell changes during pregnancy in multiple sclerosis. Sequencing used immunoSEQ multiplex PCR; TCRdb keeps in-frame clones, though not all of them. In the table there are approximately 40,000 clones, around 92% of which are singletons. The starting material was CD4+ T cells from peripheral blood mononuclear cells, obtained in the third trimester of pregnancy. The receptor source for this set is a female donor with multiple sclerosis, enrolled in a pregnancy study. The conserved cysteine and the conserved F or W are not part of the CDR3 here. Fields, in order: V gene, clone size, CDR3 protein. Rows give clone size only sometimes, using once, few, many, or a class for an expanded clone.

TRBV6-1 | once | ASPDTSTYEQY
TRBV5-4 | NA | ASSLQGPTEAF
TRBV5-4 | NA | ASSLGGLTDTQY
TRBV7-8 | once | ASSPRQGSGNTIY
TRBV29-1 | NA | SASGRQSREQY
TRBV18 | NA | ASSPRTGSSTDTQY
TRBV5-1 | NA | ASSLVVGNEQF
TRBV5-4 | few | ASSLDRATSGNTIY
TRBV13 | few | ASSLAKDTQY
TRBV28 | once | ASRGGTRNGYT
TRBV5-6 | NA | ASSRTGENEQF
TRBV5-6 | once | ASSLFGLSSTDTQY
TRBV6-5 | NA | ASSYDRGQETQY
TRBV4-1 | NA | ASSQETGYEQY
TRBV4-3 | NA | ASSQADRDYNEQF
TRBV18 | NA | ASSPRDFTDTQY
TRBV11-2 | NA | ASSLDLGDSYEQY
TRBV6-5 | NA | ASSYETSSHEQY
TRBV7-7 | NA | ASSLSATIYNEQF
TRBV14 | NA | ASSQDGLAVETQY
TRBV7-8 | once | ASSPRLAGGYNEQF
TRBV6-5 | once | ASSRGYNTGELF
TRBV7-9 | NA | ASSPWIGTYSYNEQF
TRBV30 | NA | AWSVGQDYGYT
TRBV9 | NA | ASSPGEKLF
TRBV5-4 | NA | ASSPPRGRGNEQF
TRBV15 | NA | ATSSASPGHGYGYT
TRBV5-5 | NA | ASSLSTGMETQY
TRBV6-1 | NA | ASSPEGLNEKLF
TRBV7-2 | NA | ASSLGQGAGNTIY
TRBV6-1 | NA | AGSTGGGYEQY
TRBV11-2 | NA | ASNPSGRAYNEQF
TRBV28 | NA | ASSSGTKETQY
TRBV14 | NA | ASSRAGSPSYEQY
TRBV10-3 | once | AISESGTTYEQY
TRBV9 | NA | ASSPRQLGRSGYT
TRBV19 | NA | ASTGTGEGNEQY
TRBV27 | NA | ASSFTTSGRGGANVLT
TRBV19 | once | ASSMGGGPGNEQF
TRBV7-2 | NA | ASSYSGYEQY
TRBV19 | NA | ASSIDQGSSGNTIY
TRBV30 | NA | AWSDSIANSPLH